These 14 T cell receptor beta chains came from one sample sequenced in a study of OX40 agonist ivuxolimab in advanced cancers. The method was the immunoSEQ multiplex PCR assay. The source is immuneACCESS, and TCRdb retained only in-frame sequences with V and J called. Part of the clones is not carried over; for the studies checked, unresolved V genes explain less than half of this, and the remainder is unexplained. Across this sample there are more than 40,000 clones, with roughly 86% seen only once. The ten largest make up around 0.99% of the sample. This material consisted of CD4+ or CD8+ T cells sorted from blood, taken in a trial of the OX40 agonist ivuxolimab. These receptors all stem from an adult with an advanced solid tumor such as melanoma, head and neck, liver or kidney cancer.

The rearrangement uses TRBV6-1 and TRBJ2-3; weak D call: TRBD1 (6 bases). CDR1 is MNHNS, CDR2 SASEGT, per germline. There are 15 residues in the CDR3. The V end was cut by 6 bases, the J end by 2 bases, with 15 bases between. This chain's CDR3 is CASRSNRAFTDTQYF. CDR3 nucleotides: TGTGCCAGCAGGAGTAACAGGGCCTTCACAGATACGCAGTATTTT.

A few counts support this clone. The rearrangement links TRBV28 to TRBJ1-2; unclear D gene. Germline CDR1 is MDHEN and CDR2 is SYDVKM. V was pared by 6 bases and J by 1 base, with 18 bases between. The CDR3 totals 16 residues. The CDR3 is CASSLDVQYLNYGYTF. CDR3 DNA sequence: TGTGCCAGCAGCCTAGACGTGCAGTACCTTAACTATGGCTACACCTTC.

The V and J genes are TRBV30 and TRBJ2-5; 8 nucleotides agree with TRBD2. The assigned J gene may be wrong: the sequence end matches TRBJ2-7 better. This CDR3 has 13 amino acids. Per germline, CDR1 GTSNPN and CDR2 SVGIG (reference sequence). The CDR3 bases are TGTGCCTGGAGCGGACGGGGGGGTTCCGAGCAGTACTTC. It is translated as CAWSGRGGSEQYF.

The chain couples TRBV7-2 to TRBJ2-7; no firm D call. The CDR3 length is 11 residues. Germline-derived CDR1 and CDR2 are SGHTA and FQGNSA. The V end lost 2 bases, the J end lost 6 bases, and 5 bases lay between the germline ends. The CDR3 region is CASSLSVEQYF. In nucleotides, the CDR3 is TGTGCCAGCAGCTTAAGCGTCGAGCAGTACTTC. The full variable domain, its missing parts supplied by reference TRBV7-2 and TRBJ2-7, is GAGVSQSPSNKVTEKGKDVELRCDPISGHTALYWYRQSLGQGLEFLIYFQGNSAPDKSGLPSDRFSAERTGGSVSTLTIQRTQQEDSAVYLCASSLSVEQYFGPGTRLTVT.

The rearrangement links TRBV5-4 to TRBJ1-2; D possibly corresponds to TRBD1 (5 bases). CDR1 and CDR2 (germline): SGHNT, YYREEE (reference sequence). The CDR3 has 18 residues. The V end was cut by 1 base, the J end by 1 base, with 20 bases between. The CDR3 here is CASSLRAGPRSSNYGYTF. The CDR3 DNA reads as TGTGCCAGCAGCTTGAGGGCAGGGCCTAGGTCTAGTAACTATGGCTACACCTTC.

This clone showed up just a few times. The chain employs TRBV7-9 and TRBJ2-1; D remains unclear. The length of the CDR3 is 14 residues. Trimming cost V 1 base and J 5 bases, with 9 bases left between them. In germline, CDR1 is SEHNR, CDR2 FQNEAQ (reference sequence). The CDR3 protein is CASSLGVAHNEQFF. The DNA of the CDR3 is TGTGCCAGCAGCTTAGGGGTAGCACACAATGAGCAGTTCTTC.

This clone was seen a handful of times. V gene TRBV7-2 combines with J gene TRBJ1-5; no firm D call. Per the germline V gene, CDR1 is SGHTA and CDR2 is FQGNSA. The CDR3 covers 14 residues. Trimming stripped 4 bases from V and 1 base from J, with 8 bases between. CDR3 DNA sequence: TGTGCCAGCAGCTCCCACGGGAGCAATCAGCCCCAGCATTTT. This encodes CASSSHGSNQPQHF.

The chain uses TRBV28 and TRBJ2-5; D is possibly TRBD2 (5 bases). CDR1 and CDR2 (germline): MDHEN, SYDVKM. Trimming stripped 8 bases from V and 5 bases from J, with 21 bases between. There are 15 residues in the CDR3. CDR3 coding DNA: TGTGCCAGCGGTTCGCTAAGTACGGGGTTGGAGACCCAGTACTTC. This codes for CASGSLSTGLETQYF.

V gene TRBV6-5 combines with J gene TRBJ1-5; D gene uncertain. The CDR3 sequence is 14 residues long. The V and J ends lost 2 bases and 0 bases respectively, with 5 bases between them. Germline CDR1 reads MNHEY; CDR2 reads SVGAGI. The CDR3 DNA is TGTGCCAGCAGTTACGGAGATAGCAATCAGCCCCAGCATTTT. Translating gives CASSYGDSNQPQHF.

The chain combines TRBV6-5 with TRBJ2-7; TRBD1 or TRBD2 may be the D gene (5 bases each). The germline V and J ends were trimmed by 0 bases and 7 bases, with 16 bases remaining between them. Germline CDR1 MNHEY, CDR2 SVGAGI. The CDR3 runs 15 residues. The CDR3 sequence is CASSYSRWGIGEQYF. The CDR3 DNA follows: TGTGCCAGCAGTTACTCGAGATGGGGGATCGGAGAGCAGTACTTC.

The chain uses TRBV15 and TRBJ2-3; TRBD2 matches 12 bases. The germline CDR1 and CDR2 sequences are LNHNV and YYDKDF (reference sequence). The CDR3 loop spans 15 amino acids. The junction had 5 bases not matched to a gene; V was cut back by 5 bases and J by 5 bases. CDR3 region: CATSLTSGRRDTQYF. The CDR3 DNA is TGTGCCACCAGCTTAACTAGCGGGAGGAGAGATACGCAGTATTTT.

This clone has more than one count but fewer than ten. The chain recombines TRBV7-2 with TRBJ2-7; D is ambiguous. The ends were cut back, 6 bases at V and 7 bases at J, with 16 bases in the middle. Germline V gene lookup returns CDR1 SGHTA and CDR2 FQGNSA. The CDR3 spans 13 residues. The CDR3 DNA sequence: TGTGCCAGCAGTAAAAACCCCCTAGGGGAGCAGTACTTC. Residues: CASSKNPLGEQYF.

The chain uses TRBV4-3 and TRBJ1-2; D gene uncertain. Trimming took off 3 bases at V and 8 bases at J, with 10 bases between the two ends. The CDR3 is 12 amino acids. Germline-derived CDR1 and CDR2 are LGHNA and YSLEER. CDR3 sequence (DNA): TGCGCCAGCAGCCACAGAACCGGGGGCTACACCTTC. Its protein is CASSHRTGGYTF.

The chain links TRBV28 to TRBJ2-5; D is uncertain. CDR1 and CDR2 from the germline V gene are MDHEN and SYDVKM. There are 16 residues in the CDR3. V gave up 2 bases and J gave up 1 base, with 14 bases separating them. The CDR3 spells CASSLRSGPSQETQYF. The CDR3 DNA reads TGTGCCAGCAGTTTACGGTCGGGTCCTTCCCAAGAGACCCAGTACTTC.